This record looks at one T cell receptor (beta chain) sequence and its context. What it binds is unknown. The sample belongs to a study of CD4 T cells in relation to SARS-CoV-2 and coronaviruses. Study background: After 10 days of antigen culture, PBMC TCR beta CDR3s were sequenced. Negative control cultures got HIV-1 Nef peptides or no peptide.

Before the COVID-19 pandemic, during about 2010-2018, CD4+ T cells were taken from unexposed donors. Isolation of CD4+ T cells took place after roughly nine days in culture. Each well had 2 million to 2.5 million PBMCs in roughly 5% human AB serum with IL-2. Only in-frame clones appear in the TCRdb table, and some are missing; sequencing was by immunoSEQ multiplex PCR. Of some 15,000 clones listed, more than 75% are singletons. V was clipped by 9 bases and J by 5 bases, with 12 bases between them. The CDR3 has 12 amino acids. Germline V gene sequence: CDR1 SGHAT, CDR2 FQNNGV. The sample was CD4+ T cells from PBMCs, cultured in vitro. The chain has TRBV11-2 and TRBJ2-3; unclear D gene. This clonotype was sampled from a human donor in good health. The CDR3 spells CASRMSRDTQYF. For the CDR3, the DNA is TGTGCCAGTCGTATGAGCCGAGATACGCAGTATTTT.